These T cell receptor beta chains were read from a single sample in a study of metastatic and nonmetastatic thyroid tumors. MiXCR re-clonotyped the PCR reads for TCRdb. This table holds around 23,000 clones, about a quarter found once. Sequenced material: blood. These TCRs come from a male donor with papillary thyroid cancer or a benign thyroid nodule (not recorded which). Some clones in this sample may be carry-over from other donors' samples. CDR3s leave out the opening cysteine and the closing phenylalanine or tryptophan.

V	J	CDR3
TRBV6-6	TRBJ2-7	ASSYYPGADYEQY
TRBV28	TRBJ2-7	ASSVAPGQYEQY
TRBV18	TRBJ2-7	ASSPRKGVGYERY
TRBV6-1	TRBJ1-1	ASSRTGGTEAF
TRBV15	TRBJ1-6	ATSRDLTYNSPLH
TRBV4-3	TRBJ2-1	ASSRGTSGRNEQF
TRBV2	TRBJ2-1	ASSARLGNNEQF
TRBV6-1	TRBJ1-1	ASRRQNTEDF
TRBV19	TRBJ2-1	AISEELGGYNEQF
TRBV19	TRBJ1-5	ASSISADRGNQPQH
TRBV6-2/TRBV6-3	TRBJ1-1	ASSPGQGAPHEAL
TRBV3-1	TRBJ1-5	ASSQDGGINQPQH
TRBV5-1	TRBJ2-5	ASSFRRRGQETQY
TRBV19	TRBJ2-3	ASRPQDYPTDTQY
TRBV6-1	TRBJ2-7	ASSEQLAGGREQY
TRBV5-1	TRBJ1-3	ASSAPDGNTIY
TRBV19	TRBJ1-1	ASKAGRENTEAF
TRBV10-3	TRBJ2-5	AISRPPEETQY
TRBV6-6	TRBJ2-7	ASSYRDTYEQY
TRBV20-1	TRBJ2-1	SAPRGDRGYNYQF
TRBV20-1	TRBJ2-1	SARDPSSYNEQF
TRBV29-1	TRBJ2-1	SGTGRAG
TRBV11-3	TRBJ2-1	ASSSSGRGNEQF
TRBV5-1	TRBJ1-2	ASSPRLAPGENNGYT
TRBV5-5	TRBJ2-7	ASNPLGEAQY
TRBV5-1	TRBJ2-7	ASSLGTSGRYEQY
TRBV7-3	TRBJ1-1	ASSFKGGLQGGAEAF
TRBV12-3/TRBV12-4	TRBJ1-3	ASSRNRGAEGNTIY
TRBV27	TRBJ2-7	ASSSGTDLSYEQY
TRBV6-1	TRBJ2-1	ATNGLAGGSYNEQF
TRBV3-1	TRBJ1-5	ASSKVGSSGQPQH
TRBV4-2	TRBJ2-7	ESSPNLAGGQYEQY
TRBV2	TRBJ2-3	ASSEILGLAVPDTQY
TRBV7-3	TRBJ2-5	ASSAVGAVETQY
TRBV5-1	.	SSSSPSSDTQH
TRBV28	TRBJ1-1	ASSPLLRAYEAF
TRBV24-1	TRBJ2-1	ATSGWGNEQF
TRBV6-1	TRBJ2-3	ASSKGGLVAADTQY
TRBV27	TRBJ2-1	ASSAGLAHEQF
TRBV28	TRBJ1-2	ASTVSGAYGYT
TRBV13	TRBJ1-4	ASSLLGEKLF
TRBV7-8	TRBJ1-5	ASSGGIGNQPQH
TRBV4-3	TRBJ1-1	ASSQGLSSTEAF
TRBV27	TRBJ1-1	ASRPGGRGEAF